What follows are 2 T cell receptor beta chains derived from one specimen sequenced in a study of T cells after yellow fever vaccination. In TCRdb, the 5' RACE reads were re-called with MiXCR into one record per CDR3 protein. The data show about 170,000 distinct CDR3 sequences, more than 9.5% seen once. Material: CD8+ T cells sorted from PBMCs, obtained 15 days after the yellow fever booster vaccination. The receptors originated from a man between 18 and 35 years old who received the YFV17D yellow fever vaccine.

The rearrangement joins TRBV2 to TRBJ1-5; 7 bases are a match to TRBD1. CDR3 length: 15 residues. The germline gives CDR1 SNHLY, CDR2 FYNNEI. The junction had 8 bases not matched to a gene; V was cut back by 3 bases and J by 6 bases. The CDR3 sequence is CASSDWQGVGQPQHF. CDR3 bases: TGTGCCAGCAGTGATTGGCAGGGGGTTGGTCAGCCCCAGCATTTT.

Only a few counts were recorded for this clonotype. The rearrangement links TRBV10-3 to TRBJ2-7; 9 bases map to TRBD1. There are 15 residues in the CDR3. Germline V CDR1 and CDR2: ENHRY, SYGVKD. V shed 0 bases and J 6 bases; nucleotides not matched to a gene: 6. In nucleotides, the CDR3 is TGTGCCATCAGTGAGTCGGAGACAGGGGGGCTCGAGCAGTACTTC. Protein: CAISESETGGLEQYF.